Shown below are 17 T cell receptor beta chains from a single sample sequenced in a study of T-cell memory formation after mild COVID-19. TCRdb re-analysed the 5' RACE reads in MiXCR, keeping a single row per CDR3 protein. The table has around 250,000 distinct CDR3 sequences, approximately 9% seen once. Source material: PBMCs or a T cell subset sorted from them (not recorded which). The source of these receptors is a man between 18 and 29 years old who had mild COVID-19 (a few samples of this study predate the infection). Cell type and time point are not known.

This chain links TRBV6-2 or TRBV6-3 with TRBJ1-4; 7 positions match TRBD1. The CDR3 covers 14 residues. After removal of 8 bases from V and 0 bases from J, the junction contained 3 bases not matched to a gene. Germline V gene sequence: CDR1 MNHEY, CDR2 SVGEGT. CDR3 coding DNA: TGTGCCAGCTGCCAGGGGGCAACTAATGAAAAACTGTTTTTT. Translated, it gives CASCQGATNEKLFF.

A few counts support this clonotype. The rearrangement links TRBV29-1 to TRBJ2-5, with D possibly matching TRBD2 (7 bases). Trimming removed 3 bases at V and 9 bases at J, with 14 bases between. The CDR3 is 12 amino acids. CDR1 and CDR2 (germline): SQVTM, ANQGSEA. The CDR3 is CSVESGRGPQYF. CDR3 coding DNA: TGCAGCGTTGAGTCAGGGCGGGGGCCCCAGTACTTC.

This clonotype was counted a few times. The genes are TRBV27 and TRBJ1-1; D unresolved. This CDR3 has 13 residues. With 2 bases removed from V and 0 bases from J, the gap between germline ends came to 4 bases. Looked up from germline, CDR1 is MNHEY and CDR2 is SMNVEV (reference sequence). The CDR3, as DNA: TGTGCCAGCAGTTTAAAACTGAACACTGAAGCTTTCTTT. Translation gives CASSLKLNTEAFF.

The CDR3 nucleotides are TGTGCCAGCAGCTTAGGCGGGACTAGCGGGGGAGAAGAGACCCAGTACTTC. This sequence encodes CASSLGGTSGGEETQYF. The chain uses TRBV7-8 and TRBJ2-5, with 14 bases fitting TRBD2. Trimming cost V 1 base and J 3 bases; bases outside gene matches: 4. Germline V gene sequence: CDR1 SGHVS, CDR2 FQNEAQ. The CDR3 consists of 17 residues.

V gene TRBV5-1 combines with J gene TRBJ2-1, with D tentatively TRBD1 or TRBD2 (5 bases each). The length of the CDR3 is 14 residues. Between the trimmed V and J ends, which lost 0 bases and 9 bases, there was a span of 13 bases. CDR1 and CDR2 (germline): SGHRS, YFSETQ. The CDR3 DNA is TGCGCCAGCAGCTTGGAATCCAGGGAGAGTGAGCAGTTCTTC. It is translated as CASSLESRESEQFF.

This clonotype was observed a handful of times. The chain carries TRBV7-9 and TRBJ2-7; 9 bases are a match to TRBD2. Germline V lookup: CDR1 SEHNR, CDR2 FQNEAQ (reference sequence). With V trimmed by 3 bases and J by 5 bases, 8 bases remained unmatched. This CDR3 contains 15 residues. The CDR3 spells CASSFLRGGRHEQYF. The CDR3 coding sequence is TGTGCCAGCAGCTTTTTGCGGGGGGGGAGGCACGAGCAGTACTTC.

This clonotype has only a few counts. V is TRBV7-9 and J is TRBJ2-3; 9 bases are shared with TRBD2. The CDR3 has 13 residues. CDR1 and CDR2 from the germline V gene are SEHNR and FQNEAQ (reference sequence). Trimming took 8 bases from V and 6 from J; bases not matched to a gene: 6. Here the CDR3 reads CASAGAGGDTQYF. CDR3 nucleotide sequence: TGTGCCAGCGCCGGCGCGGGGGGGGATACGCAGTATTTT.

Only a few counts were recorded for this clonotype. This chain joins TRBV5-1 and TRBJ1-3; D uncertain. This CDR3 comprises 13 residues. CDR1 and CDR2 from the germline V gene are SGHRS and YFSETQ. Trimming removed 6 bases at V and 4 bases at J, with 11 bases between. The CDR3 loop is CASKDARGNTIYF. Here the CDR3 DNA reads TGCGCCAGCAAGGACGCGCGAGGAAACACCATATATTTT.

The sample holds a few counts of this clonotype. This chain connects TRBV4-1 to TRBJ1-6, with no clear D. CDR1 is MGHRA and CDR2 is YSYEKL in the germline V gene. V was cut by 0 bases and J by 9 bases, with 21 bases left in between. The CDR3 contains 18 residues. The CDR3 loop is CASSQDRAPIPPSSPLHF. The CDR3 nucleotides read TGCGCCAGCAGCCAAGATCGGGCCCCAATCCCACCAAGTTCACCCCTCCACTTT.

This chain uses TRBV25-1 with TRBJ2-7; D not certain. This CDR3 contains 12 residues. The V gene's germline CDR1 is MGHDK and CDR2 SYGVNS. V lost 0 bases to trimming and J lost 6 bases, with 6 bases between them. This CDR3 is CASSEYTREQYF. In DNA form, the CDR3 reads TGTGCCAGCAGTGAATATACTCGCGAGCAGTACTTC.

This clonotype was detected only a few times. A read error may explain this, as a much larger clone is one base away. This chain uses TRBV7-9 with TRBJ1-5, with TRBD1 matching over 8 bases. This CDR3 spans 14 amino acids. Trimming took 3 bases from V and 3 from J; bases not matched to a gene: 1. Germline V gene data show CDR1 as SEHNR and CDR2 as FQNEAQ (reference sequence). The CDR3 bases are TGTGCCAGCAGCTTGACAGGGGACAATCAGCCCCAGCATTTT. Translation: CASSLTGDNQPQHF.

The J gene is TRBJ2-3, the V gene TRBV20-1, with D tentatively TRBD1 (5 bases). The CDR3 sequence is 11 residues long. CDR1 and CDR2 from the germline V gene are DFQATT and SNEGSKA (reference sequence). In DNA, the CDR3 is TGCAGCGTTGGGGCGGCGGATACGCAGTATTTT. Translated: CSVGAADTQYF.

The CDR3 here is CASSPTSGGPKQFF. DNA for the CDR3: TGTGCCAGCAGCCCGACTAGCGGGGGGCCCAAGCAGTTCTTC. The chain uses TRBV7-2 and TRBJ2-1; 13 bases are shared with TRBD2. Germline CDR1 is SGHTA and CDR2 is FQGNSA. The CDR3 runs to 14 residues. The V and J ends lost 5 bases and 11 bases, in that order; junction bases with no gene match: 6.

The gene calls are TRBV27 and TRBJ2-1, with 10 positions matching TRBD2. CDR1 is MNHEY and CDR2 is SMNVEV in the germline V gene (reference sequence). Trimming took 0 bases from V and 8 from J; bases not matched to a gene: 4. The CDR3 is 15 amino acids. DNA of the CDR3: TGTGCCAGCAGTTTATCACCTAGCGGGGGCCATGAGCAGTTCTTC. Translated: CASSLSPSGGHEQFF.

This clonotype was counted many times. CDR3 residues: CSAGPGQGVAQPQHF. The CDR3 nucleotides are TGCAGTGCAGGCCCGGGACAGGGAGTGGCTCAGCCCCAGCATTTT. This rearrangement joins TRBV20-1 to TRBJ1-5; 9 nucleotides line up with TRBD1. The V and J ends lost 6 bases and 6 bases, in that order; junction bases with no gene match: 12. Germline V gene data show CDR1 as DFQATT and CDR2 as SNEGSKA (reference sequence). The length of the CDR3 is 15 residues.

This clonotype was seen a few times. This rearrangement joins TRBV3-1 to TRBJ2-1; the match to TRBD1 covers 11 bases. V lost 1 base to trimming and J lost 5 bases; unmatched junction nucleotides: 7. Germline assignment: CDR1 LGHDT and CDR2 YNNKEL (reference sequence). The CDR3 contains 17 residues. CDR3 nucleotide sequence: TGTGCCAGCAGCCAAGTCCTGGACAGGGGGCTTCACAATGAGCAGTTCTTC. It translates to CASSQVLDRGLHNEQFF.

This clonotype was seen only a few times. The rearrangement uses TRBV7-3 and TRBJ1-2, with D possibly TRBD1 on 5 matching bases. V dropped 8 bases and J dropped 8 bases, with 18 bases sitting between them. This CDR3 region has 13 residues. Per germline, CDR1 SGHTA and CDR2 FQGTGA. The CDR3, as DNA: TGTGCCAGCTCCGCTCTAGGGAGGGACGGCTACACCTTC. Its translation is CASSALGRDGYTF.